The TCR beta chain under discussion was sequenced for a study of blood T cell repertoires in COVID-19 (dated by TCRdb to about 2020). Study-wide context: The collaborator samples originated in the United States, Italy and Spain and spanned the acute and convalescent phases of COVID-19. HLA class I and class II types, where available, came from metadata supplied by the sample provider rather than from assay-based typing. The repertoires were made available in a free public database intended to serve as a resource for research on the immune response to SARS-CoV-2. The prospective study material was composed of cDNA or gDNA derived from T cells, B-cell-depleted T cells, or PBMCs. The sample metadata nearly always contained a de-identified subject ID, COVID-19 status, age in years and sex. The dataset comprised deeply sampled blood TCRbeta repertoires from subjects exposed to, actively infected with, or recovered from COVID-19. Samples were obtained from the ongoing ImmuneRACE study (first 160 participants) and from about 1,300 subjects provided by 6 global collaborators.

What the work shows at the level of the full study, not this receptor alone: Clinical and demographic metadata were provided uncurated, with the amount varying by source and participant.

The collaborating institutions used their own protocols to collect whole blood in K2EDTA tubes. Collaborator samples were shipped for TCRbeta analysis as frozen whole blood, isolated PBMCs, or DNA extracted from either sample type. Taken from cysteine to phenylalanine, the CDR3 has 17 residues. CDR3 DNA only is kept here, 51 bases in frame from base 1. For this chain, trimming is 0 bases at the V end and 6 bases at the J end, and the number of junction bases without a gene match is 10. The germline V gene gives CDR1 as SGDLS and CDR2 as YYNGEE. This clone was recorded a few times. The specificity of this receptor is unknown. It has no much larger one-base neighbor in the sample; base qualities were not kept. TCRbeta CDR3 regions were amplified from genomic DNA by means of the immunoSEQ Assay, a bias-controlled multiplex PCR. Turning to the authors' computational methods: Nucleated cell counts per sample were estimated from amplification of reference gene primers within the assay. Sequence reads were collapsed and filtered to measure the absolute abundance of every unique TCRbeta CDR3 rearrangement. For each sample, productive Simpson clonality was calculated as the square root of Simpson's diversity index across productive rearrangements. TCRdb limited this immuneACCESS table to in-frame rearrangements with V and J called. A share of clones is missing; checked studies link under half to unresolved V genes, and the rest is unexplained. D and trimming come from the DNA, and the V and J calls and clone size come from that table. The sample includes roughly 200,000 clones, with roughly 80% observed a single time. The ten largest clones take up roughly a fifth of the sample.

The sequencing input was peripheral blood. The sequence was obtained from a human donor in a cohort sampled during active COVID-19. The chain is assembled from TRBV9 and TRBJ2-1; TRBD1 fits 9 bases in the junction. The DNA reads TGTGCCAGCAGCGTAGGCCTTCCGGGACAGGGTCCCAATGAGCAGTTCTTC. Translated, it gives CASSVGLPGQGPNEQFF.